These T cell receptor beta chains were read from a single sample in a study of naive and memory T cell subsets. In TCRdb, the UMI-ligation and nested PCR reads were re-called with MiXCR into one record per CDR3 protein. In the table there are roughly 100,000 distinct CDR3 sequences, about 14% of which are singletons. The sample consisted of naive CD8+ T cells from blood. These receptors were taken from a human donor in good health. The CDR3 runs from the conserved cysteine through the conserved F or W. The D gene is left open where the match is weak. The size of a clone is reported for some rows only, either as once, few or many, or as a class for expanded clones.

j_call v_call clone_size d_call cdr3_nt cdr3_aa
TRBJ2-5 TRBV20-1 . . TGCAGTGCTAGAGACCCCCGCACAGCCGCCCAAGAGACCCAGTACTTC CSARDPRTAAQETQYF
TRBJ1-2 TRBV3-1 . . TGTGCCAGCAGGGGACAAACCTATGGCTACACCTTC CASRGQTYGYTF
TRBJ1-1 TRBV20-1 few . TGCAGTGCTAGACAGGGCCCTGAAGCTTTCTTT CSARQGPEAFF
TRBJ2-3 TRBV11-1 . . TGTGCCAGCAGCGTCGACACAGATACGCAGTATTTT CASSVDTDTQYF
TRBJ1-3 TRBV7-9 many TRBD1 TGTGCCAGCAGCCCCTGGACAGGAGCATTGCGAAACACCATATATTTT CASSPWTGALRNTIYF
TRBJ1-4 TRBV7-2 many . TGTGCCAGCAGCTCCCTAGCCGGGACAGAAAAACTGTTTTTT CASSSLAGTEKLFF
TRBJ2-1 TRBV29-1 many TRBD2 TGCAGCGTATCGACTAGCGGGAGGTACAATGAGCAGTTCTTC CSVSTSGRYNEQFF
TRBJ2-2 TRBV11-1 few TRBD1 TGTGCCAGCAGCTGGCCGACAGGGGAGGACACCGGGGAGCTGTTTTTT CASSWPTGEDTGELFF
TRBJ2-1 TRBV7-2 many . TGTGCCAGCAGCTTAGGAATTAATGAGCAGTTCTTC CASSLGINEQFF
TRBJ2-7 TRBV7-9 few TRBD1 TGTGCCAGCAGCCCCCGGGACAGCTTGGGGCAGTACTTC CASSPRDSLGQYF
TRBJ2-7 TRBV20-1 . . TGCAGTGCTAATAGAGAGGCGGAGAGCTCCTACGAGCAGTACTTC CSANREAESSYEQYF
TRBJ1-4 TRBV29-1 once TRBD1 TGCAGCGTTGGGACAGGGGGCGCCGAAAAACTGTTTTTT CSVGTGGAEKLFF
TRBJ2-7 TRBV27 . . TGTGCCAGCAGTTTATCCCTCGCAGCCCCGGGGTACGAGCAGTACTTC CASSLSLAAPGYEQYF
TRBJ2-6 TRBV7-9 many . TGTGCCAGCGGGCCGCTCTCAAGCTCTGGGGCCAACGTCCTGACTTTC CASGPLSSSGANVLTF
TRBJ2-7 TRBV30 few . TGTGCCTGGAGTGTCGCAGCCTACGAGCAGTACTTC CAWSVAAYEQYF
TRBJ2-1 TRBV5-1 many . TGCGCCAGCAGCTTGTTTGGAGCCATGGCGGTAACCTACAATGAGCAGTTCTTC CASSLFGAMAVTYNEQFF
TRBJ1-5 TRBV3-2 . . TGTGCCAGCAGCCAAGACCGGGACTTAAATCAGCCCCAGCATTTT CASSQDRDLNQPQHF
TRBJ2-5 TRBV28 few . TGTGCCAGCAGTTCCGTGAGTGTCGGGCAACGAGAGACCCAGTACTTC CASSSVSVGQRETQYF
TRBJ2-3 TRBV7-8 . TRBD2 TGTGCCAGCAGCTCGGAGTCCAAAGGGACTAGCGGGGGGCATCCCGCAGATACGCAGTATTTT CASSSESKGTSGGHPADTQYF
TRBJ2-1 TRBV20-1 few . TGCAGTGCTAGGGTCGGAAGCTCCTACAATGAGCAGTTCTTC CSARVGSSYNEQFF
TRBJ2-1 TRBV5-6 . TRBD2 TGTGCCAGCAGCTTGGAGTTAGCGGGACTATACAATGAGCAGTTCTTC CASSLELAGLYNEQFF
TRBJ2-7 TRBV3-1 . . TGTGCCAGCAGCCAGGAATACCGGTCGTTGGCCTACGAGCAGTACTTC CASSQEYRSLAYEQYF
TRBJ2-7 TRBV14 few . TGTGCCAGCAGCCACTCGGGCTCAGGGTTCCCATTCGAGCAGTACTTC CASSHSGSGFPFEQYF
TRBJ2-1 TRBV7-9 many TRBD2 TGTGCCAGCAGCTCCAGCGGGACGACATACAATGAGCAGTTCTTC CASSSSGTTYNEQFF
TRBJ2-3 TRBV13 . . TGTGCCAGCAGCTCGTCTGAGTTAGGGACAGATACGCAGTATTTT CASSSSELGTDTQYF
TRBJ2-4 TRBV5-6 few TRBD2 TGTGCCAGCAGCCTCCTAGCGGGGCTAGCCAAAAACATTCAGTACTTC CASSLLAGLAKNIQYF
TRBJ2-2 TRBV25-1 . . TGTGCCACCTCGATACGAAACACCGGGGAGCTGTTTTTT CATSIRNTGELFF
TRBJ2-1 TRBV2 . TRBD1 TGTGCCAGCAGTTTGGACAGGCAGGACAATGAGCAGTTCTTC CASSLDRQDNEQFF
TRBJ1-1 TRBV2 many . TGTGCCAGCAGTGAAAGGCAGAACACTGAAGCTTTCTTT CASSERQNTEAFF
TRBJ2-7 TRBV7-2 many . TGTGCCAGCAGCGAACAGGGCTGGGGCTCCTACGAGCAGTACTTC CASSEQGWGSYEQYF
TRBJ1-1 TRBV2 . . TGTGCCAGCAGTGAAGAGGTAAGGGGCAGGCACACTGAAGCTTTCTTT CASSEEVRGRHTEAFF
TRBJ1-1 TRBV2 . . TGTGCCAGCAGTGAAAGGTATATCCCCACTGAAGCTTTCTTT CASSERYIPTEAFF
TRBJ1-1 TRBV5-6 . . TGTGCCAGCAGCTTATGGACGGACGTTCGAGCAGCTTTCTTT CASSLWTDVRAAFF
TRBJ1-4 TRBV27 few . TGTGCCAGCAGGCCCCGTCAGGGTTTTGAAAAACTGTTTTTT CASRPRQGFEKLFF
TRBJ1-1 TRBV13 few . TGTGCCAGCAGCCCAGCCCCATCGATTCTGGCTTTCTTT CASSPAPSILAFF
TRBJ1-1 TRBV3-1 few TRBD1 TGTGCCAGCAGCCCAAAATGGACAGGCTTCAACACTGAAGCTTTCTTT CASSPKWTGFNTEAFF
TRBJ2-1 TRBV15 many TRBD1 TGTGCCACCAGCAGAGTATGGGACAGGGACTACAATGAGCAGTTCTTC CATSRVWDRDYNEQFF